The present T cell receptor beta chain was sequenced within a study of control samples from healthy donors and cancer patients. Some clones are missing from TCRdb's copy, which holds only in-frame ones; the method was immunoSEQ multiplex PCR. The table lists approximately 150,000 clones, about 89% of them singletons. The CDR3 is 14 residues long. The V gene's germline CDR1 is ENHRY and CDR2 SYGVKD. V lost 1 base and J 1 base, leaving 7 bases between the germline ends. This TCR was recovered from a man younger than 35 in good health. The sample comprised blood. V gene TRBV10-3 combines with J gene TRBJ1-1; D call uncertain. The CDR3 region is CAISELFGNTEAFF. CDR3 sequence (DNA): TGTGCCATCAGTGAGTTGTTCGGGAACACTGAAGCTTTCTTT.